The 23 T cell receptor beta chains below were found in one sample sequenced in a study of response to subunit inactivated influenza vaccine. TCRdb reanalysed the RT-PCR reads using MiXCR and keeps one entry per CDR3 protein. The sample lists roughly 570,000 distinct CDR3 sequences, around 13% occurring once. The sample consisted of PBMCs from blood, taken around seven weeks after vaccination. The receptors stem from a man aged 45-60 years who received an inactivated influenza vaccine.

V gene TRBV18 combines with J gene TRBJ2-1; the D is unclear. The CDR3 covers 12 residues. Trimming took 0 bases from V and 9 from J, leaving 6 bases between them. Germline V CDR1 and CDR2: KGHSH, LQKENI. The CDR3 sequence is CASSPPSPEQFF. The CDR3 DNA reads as TGTGCCAGCTCACCACCGTCCCCTGAGCAGTTCTTC. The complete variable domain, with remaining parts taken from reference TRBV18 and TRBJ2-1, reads NAGVMQNPRHLVRRRGQEARLRCSPMKGHSHVYWYRQLPEEGLKFMVYLQKENIIDESGMPKERFSAEFPKEGPSILRIQQVVRGDSAAYFCASSPPSPEQFFGPGTRLTVL.

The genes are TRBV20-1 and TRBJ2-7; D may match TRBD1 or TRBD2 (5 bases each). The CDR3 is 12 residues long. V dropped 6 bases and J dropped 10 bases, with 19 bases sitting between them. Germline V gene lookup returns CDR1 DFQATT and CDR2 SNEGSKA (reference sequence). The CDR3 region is CSARYGDRPQYF. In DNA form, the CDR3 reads TGCAGTGCCCGGTACGGGGACCGCCCTCAGTACTTC.

The CDR3 DNA reads TGTGCCAGCAGCATCGCGGGAGGGCCCTTTTATGAGCAGTTCTTC. Its translation is CASSIAGGPFYEQFF. The chain carries TRBV11-1 and TRBJ2-1; 9 positions agree with TRBD2. The ends lost 5 bases at V and 8 bases at J; junction bases unmatched: 10. This CDR3 has 15 residues. Germline V gene data show CDR1 as SGHAT and CDR2 as FQDESV (reference sequence).

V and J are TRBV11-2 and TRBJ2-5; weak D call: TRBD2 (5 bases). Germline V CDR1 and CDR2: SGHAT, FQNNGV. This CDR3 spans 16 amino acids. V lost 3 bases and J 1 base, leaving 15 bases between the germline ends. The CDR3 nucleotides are TGTGCCAGCAGCTTTGAGCATCGGGGTACCCAAGAGACCCAGTACTTC. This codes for CASSFEHRGTQETQYF.

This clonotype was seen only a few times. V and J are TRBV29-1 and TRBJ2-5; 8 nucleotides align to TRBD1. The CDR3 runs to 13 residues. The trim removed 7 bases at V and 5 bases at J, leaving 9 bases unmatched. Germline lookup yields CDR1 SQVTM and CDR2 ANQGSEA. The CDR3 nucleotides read TGCAGCGCATGGCAGGGGGCAAGGGAGACCCAGTACTTC. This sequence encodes CSAWQGARETQYF.

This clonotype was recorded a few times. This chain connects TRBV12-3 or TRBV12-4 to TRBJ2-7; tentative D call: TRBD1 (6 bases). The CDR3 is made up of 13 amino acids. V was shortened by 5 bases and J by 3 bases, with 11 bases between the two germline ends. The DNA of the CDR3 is TGTGCCAGCAGTCACAGGGCTGGCTACGAGCAGTACTTC. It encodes CASSHRAGYEQYF.

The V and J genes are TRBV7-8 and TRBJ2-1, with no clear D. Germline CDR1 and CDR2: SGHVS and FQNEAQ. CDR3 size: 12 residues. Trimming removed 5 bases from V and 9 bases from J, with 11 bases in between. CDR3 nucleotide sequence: TGTGCCAGCAGCCCTAGACCCTTTGAGCAGTTCTTC. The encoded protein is CASSPRPFEQFF.

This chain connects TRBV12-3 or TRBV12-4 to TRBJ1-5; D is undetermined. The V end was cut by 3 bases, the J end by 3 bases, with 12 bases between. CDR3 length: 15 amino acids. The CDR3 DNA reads TGTGCCAGCAGTTTTAGTGGGCAGGCCAATCAGCCCCAGCATTTT. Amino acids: CASSFSGQANQPQHF.

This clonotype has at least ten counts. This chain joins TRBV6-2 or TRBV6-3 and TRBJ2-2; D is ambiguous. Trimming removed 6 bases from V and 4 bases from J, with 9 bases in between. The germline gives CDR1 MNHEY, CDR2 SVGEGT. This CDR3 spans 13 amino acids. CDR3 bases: TGTGCCAGCAGGGATAGCTCCACCGGGGAGCTGTTTTTT. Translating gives CASRDSSTGELFF.

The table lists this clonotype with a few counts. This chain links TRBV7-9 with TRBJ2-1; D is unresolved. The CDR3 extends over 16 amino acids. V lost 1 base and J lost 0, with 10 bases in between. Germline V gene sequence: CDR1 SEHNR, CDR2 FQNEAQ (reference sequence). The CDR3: CASSLDYRSSYNEQFF. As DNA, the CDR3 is TGTGCCAGCAGCTTAGACTACCGAAGCTCCTACAATGAGCAGTTCTTC.

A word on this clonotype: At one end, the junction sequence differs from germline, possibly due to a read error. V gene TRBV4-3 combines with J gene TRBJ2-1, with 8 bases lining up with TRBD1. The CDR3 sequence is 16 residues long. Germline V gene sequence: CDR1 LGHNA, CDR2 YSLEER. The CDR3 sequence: CASSKEPGQASNEQFF. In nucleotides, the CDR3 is TGCGCCAGCAGCAAAGAACCGGGACAGGCGAGTAATGAGCAGTTCTTC.

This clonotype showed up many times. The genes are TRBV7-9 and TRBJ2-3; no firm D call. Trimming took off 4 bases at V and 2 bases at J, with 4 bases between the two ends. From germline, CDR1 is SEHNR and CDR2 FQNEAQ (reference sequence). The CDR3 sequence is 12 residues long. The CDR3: CASSSTTDTQYF. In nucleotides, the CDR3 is TGTGCCAGCAGCTCCACCACAGATACGCAGTATTTT.

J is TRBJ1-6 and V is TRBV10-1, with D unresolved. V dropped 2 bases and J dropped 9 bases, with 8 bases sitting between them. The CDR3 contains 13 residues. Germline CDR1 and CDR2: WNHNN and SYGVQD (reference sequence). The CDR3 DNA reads TGCGCCAGCAGTGAGGGTCTGACTTCACCCCTCCACTTT. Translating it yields CASSEGLTSPLHF.

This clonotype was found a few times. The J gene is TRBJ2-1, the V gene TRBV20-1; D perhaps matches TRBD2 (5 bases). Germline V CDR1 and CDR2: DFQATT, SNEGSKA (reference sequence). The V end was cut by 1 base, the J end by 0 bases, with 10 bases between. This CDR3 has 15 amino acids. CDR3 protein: CSARASGSSYNEQFF. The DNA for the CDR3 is TGCAGTGCTAGAGCCAGCGGAAGCTCCTACAATGAGCAGTTCTTC.

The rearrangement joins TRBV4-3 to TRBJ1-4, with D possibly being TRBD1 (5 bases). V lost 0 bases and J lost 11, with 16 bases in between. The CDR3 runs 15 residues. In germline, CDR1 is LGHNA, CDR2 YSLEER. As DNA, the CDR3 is TGCGCCAGCAGCCAAGATCGGGCAGGGTATGGGAAACTGTTTTTT. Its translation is CASSQDRAGYGKLFF.

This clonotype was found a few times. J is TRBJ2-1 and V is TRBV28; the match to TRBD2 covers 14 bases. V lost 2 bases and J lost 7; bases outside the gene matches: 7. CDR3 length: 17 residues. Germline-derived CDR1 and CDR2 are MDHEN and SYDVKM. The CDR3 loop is CASSLGTSGGRRNEQFF. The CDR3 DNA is TGTGCCAGCAGTTTAGGGACTAGCGGGGGACGTAGGAATGAGCAGTTCTTC. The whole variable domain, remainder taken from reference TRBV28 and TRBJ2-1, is DVKVTQSSRYLVKRTGEKVFLECVQDMDHENMFWYRQDPGLGLRLIYFSYDVKMKEKGDIPEGYSVSREKKERFSLILESASTNQTSMYLCASSLGTSGGRRNEQFFGPGTRLTVL.

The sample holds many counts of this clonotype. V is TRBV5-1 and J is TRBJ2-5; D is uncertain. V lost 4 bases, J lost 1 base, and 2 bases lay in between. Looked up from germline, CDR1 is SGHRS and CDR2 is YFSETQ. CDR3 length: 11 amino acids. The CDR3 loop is CASSGQETQYF. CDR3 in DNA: TGCGCCAGCAGCGGCCAAGAGACCCAGTACTTC.

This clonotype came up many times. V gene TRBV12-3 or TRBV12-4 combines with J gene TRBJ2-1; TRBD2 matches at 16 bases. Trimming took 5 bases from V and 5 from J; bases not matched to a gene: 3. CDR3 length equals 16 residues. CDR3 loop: CASSGGLAGGDNEQFF. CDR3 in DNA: TGTGCCAGCAGTGGGGGACTAGCGGGAGGGGACAATGAGCAGTTCTTC.

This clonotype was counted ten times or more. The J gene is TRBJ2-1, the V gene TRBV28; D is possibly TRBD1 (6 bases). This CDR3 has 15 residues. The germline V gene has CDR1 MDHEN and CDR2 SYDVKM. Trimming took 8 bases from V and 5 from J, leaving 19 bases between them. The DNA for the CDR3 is TGTGCCAGCGTTCCACATAACAGGGCGGACAATGAGCAGTTCTTC. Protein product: CASVPHNRADNEQFF.

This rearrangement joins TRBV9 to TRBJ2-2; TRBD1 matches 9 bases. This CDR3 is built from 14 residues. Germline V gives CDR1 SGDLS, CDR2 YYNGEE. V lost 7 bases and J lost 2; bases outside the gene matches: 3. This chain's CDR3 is CASGTGQNTGELFF. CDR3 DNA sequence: TGTGCCAGCGGGACAGGGCAAAACACCGGGGAGCTGTTTTTT.

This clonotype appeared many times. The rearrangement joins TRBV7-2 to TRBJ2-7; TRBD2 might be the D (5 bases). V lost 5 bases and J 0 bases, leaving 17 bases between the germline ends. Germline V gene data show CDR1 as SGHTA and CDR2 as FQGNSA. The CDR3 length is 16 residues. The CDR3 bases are TGTGCCAGCAGCCCCCAAGGTAGCGCCTTCTCCTACGAGCAGTACTTC. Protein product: CASSPQGSAFSYEQYF.

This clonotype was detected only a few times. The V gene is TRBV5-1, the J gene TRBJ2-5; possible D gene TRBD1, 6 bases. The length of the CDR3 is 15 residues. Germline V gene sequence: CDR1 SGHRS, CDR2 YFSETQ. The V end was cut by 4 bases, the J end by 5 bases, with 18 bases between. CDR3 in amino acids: CASSVGARAVETQYF. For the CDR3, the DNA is TGCGCCAGCAGCGTGGGGGCCAGGGCGGTGGAGACCCAGTACTTC.

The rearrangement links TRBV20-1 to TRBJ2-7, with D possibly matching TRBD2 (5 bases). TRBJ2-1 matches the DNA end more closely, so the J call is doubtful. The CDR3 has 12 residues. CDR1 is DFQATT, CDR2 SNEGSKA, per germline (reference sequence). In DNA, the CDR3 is TGCAGTGCCCCGGGATCGCCCTACGAGCAGTTCTTC. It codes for CSAPGSPYEQFF.